The clone carrying this T cell receptor beta chain is medium-sized within its sample. The entry originates in a study of blood T cell repertoires in COVID-19. The CDR3 consists of 13 residues. Germline CDR1 is SGHTA and CDR2 is FQGNSA. The ends were cut back, 6 bases at V and 7 bases at J, with 15 bases in the middle. TCRdb keeps only in-frame clones here, not all; method: immunoSEQ multiplex PCR. Of some 9,800 clones in the sample, 70% to 90% were seen once. The TCR comes from a man aged 60 to 75 with acute or convalescent COVID-19. V gene TRBV7-2 combines with J gene TRBJ1-1; no firm D call. Sequencing input: peripheral blood. The CDR3 coding sequence is TGTGCCAGCAGGAGGCCCCATTCTTTTGAAGCTTTCTTT. Amino acid sequence: CASRRPHSFEAFF.